By its share, the clone carrying this T cell receptor beta chain is medium-sized. V gave up 4 bases and J gave up 1 base; unmatched junction bases: 16. CDR1 SGHTS and CDR2 YDEGEE come from the germline V gene. The CDR3 has 18 residues. These data belong to a study of blood T cell repertoires in COVID-19. About the study: Some COVID-19 samples were acute and others convalescent; all came from the United States, Italy and Spain. Nucleic acid was either cDNA or gDNA, and it came from T cells, B-cell-depleted T cells, or PBMCs.

As processed by the authors: Researchers report that nucleated cell counts were estimated from reference gene primer amplification. Sequenced by immunoSEQ multiplex PCR; TCRdb stores in-frame clones only, minus some. That table supplies the V and J calls and clone size; D and trimming were determined from the DNA. Altogether about 14,000 clones are present, 73% being singletons, with the ten largest covering approximately 9.8%. Sequencing used peripheral blood. This clonotype was obtained from a man between 65 and 85 years old with acute or convalescent COVID-19. J is TRBJ1-2 and V is TRBV5-8, with TRBD1 identical over 7 bases. CDR3 residues: CASSPETPTGKLNYGYTF. The CDR3 DNA reads TGTGCCAGCAGCCCGGAGACCCCGACAGGGAAGCTTAACTATGGCTACACCTTC.